This T cell receptor beta chain was captured by sequencing in a study of blood T cell repertoires in COVID-19. Study details: Both acute and convalescent COVID-19 samples were obtained from the United States, Italy and Spain. Nucleic acid was either cDNA or gDNA, and it came from T cells, B-cell-depleted T cells, or PBMCs.

In the original workflow: Reference gene primer amplification gave nucleated cell count estimates. Produced via immunoSEQ multiplex PCR; TCRdb's table is partial and in-frame only. V, J and clone size are taken as reported in that table, and D and trimming were inferred from the DNA itself. The sample carries some 170,000 clones, around nine tenths recorded once. The germline V and J ends were trimmed by 1 base and 6 bases, with 13 bases remaining between them. The germline V gene has CDR1 LNHNV and CDR2 YYDKDF (reference sequence). The CDR3 spans 14 residues. The chain employs TRBV15 and TRBJ2-7; D not resolved. This clonotype was obtained from an older woman with COVID-19, enrolled during active disease. Sequencing was done on a sample of peripheral blood. The CDR3 here is CATSRAPGTVEQYF. DNA of the CDR3: TGTGCCACCAGCAGAGCCCCAGGAACGGTCGAGCAGTACTTC.